This T cell receptor (beta chain) was captured in a study of shared clonotypes between healthy human individuals. Findings and limits, study-wide: Large depth notwithstanding, sorted-subset sequencing proved incomplete by rarefaction.

With regard to this clone: What it binds is not known.

Nashville, Tennessee was home to all donors, each a Caucasian adult. The length of the CDR3 is 14 residues. With 6 bases clipped from V and 2 bases from J, the junction kept 6 bases outside the gene matches. Germline V gene sequence: CDR1 MNHEY, CDR2 SVGAGI. Sequenced by immunoSEQ multiplex PCR; TCRdb stores in-frame clones only, minus some. The data hold approximately 1,500,000 clones, with 95% to 99% observed a single time. The chain employs TRBV6-5 and TRBJ2-7, with TRBD2 identical over 8 bases. The origin of this receptor is a man in his thirties or forties in good health. The sequencing sample was made of naive CD4+ T cells sorted from blood. Subset given: CD45RA+ positively selected. CDR3 coding DNA: TGTGCCAGCAGCGGTGCGGGGGGACCCTACGAGCAGTACTTC. This sequence encodes CASSGAGGPYEQYF.